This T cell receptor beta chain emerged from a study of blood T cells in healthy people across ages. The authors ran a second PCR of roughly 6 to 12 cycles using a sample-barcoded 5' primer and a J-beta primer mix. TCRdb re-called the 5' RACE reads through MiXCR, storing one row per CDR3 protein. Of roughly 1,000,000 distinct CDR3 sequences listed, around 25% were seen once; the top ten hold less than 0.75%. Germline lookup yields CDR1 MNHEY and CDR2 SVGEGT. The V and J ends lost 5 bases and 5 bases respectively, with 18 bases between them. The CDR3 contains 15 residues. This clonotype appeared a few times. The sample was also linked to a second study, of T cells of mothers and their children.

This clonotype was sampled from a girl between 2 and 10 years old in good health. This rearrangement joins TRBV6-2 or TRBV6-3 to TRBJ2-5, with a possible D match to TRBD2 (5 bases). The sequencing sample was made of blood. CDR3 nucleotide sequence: TGTGCCAGCAGTAGATCCCCTCGGGGATGGGAGACCCAGTACTTC. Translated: CASSRSPRGWETQYF.